Below are 20 T cell receptor beta chains sequenced from a single sample in a study of OX40 agonist ivuxolimab in advanced cancers. Measured with immunoSEQ multiplex PCR; TCRdb has only the in-frame clones, and not every one. The sample consists of 70,000 or so clones, about 85% of them appearing once. The sequencing used CD4+ or CD8+ T cells sorted from blood, collected in a trial of the OX40 agonist ivuxolimab. These receptors all come from an adult with an advanced solid tumor such as melanoma, head and neck, liver or kidney cancer.

The rearrangement joins TRBV4-2 to TRBJ2-2; D remains ambiguous. V was shortened by 1 base and J by 6 bases, with 9 bases between the two germline ends. Germline values: CDR1 LGHNA, CDR2 YNFKEQ. The CDR3 has 14 residues. The CDR3 coding sequence is TGTGCCAGCAGCCAAGGGGCGTCGGCCGGGGAGCTGTTTTTT. Translation: CASSQGASAGELFF.

The J gene is TRBJ1-5, the V gene TRBV2, with D unclear. Deletions cut 2 bases from V and 10 bases from J, with 18 bases between. Per germline, CDR1 SNHLY and CDR2 FYNNEI. The CDR3 totals 15 residues. This CDR3 reads CASSEFRSAMDPQHF. The CDR3 nucleotides are TGTGCCAGCAGTGAATTTCGGTCAGCCATGGATCCCCAGCATTTT.

The CDR3 reads CASSSKHRSETQYF. As DNA, the CDR3 is TGTGCCAGTAGTTCCAAGCATCGGTCCGAGACCCAGTACTTC. The chain links TRBV19 to TRBJ2-5; D unclear. Germline loops: CDR1 LNHDA, CDR2 SQIVND (reference sequence). This CDR3 spans 14 amino acids. V gave up 5 bases and J gave up 5 bases, with 15 bases separating them.

The CDR3 region has the DNA TGTGCCAGCAGCTTACCTGCTGGGGGCGGGGCTGAAGCTTTCTTT. As protein: CASSLPAGGGAEAFF. The chain recombines TRBV5-6 with TRBJ1-1; the D gene is possibly TRBD1 (6 bases). This CDR3 is 15 amino acids long. Germline CDR1 and CDR2: SGHDT and YYEEEE. Trimming shortened V by 2 bases and J by 6 bases, and 17 bases separated the two germline ends.

The gene calls are TRBV19 and TRBJ2-7, with TRBD1 matching 12 bases. Germline V gene lookup returns CDR1 LNHDA and CDR2 SQIVND (reference sequence). The CDR3 is 14 amino acids. Unmatched junction bases numbered 3, after V lost 4 bases and J lost 5 bases. The DNA of the CDR3 is TGTGCCAGTAGTAGGGACAGGGGGCCGAACGAGCAGTACTTC. Protein: CASSRDRGPNEQYF.

The genes are TRBV28 and TRBJ1-6; a weak D match, TRBD1 (5 bases). Germline CDR1 is MDHEN and CDR2 is SYDVKM. Trimming shortened V by 1 base and J by 11 bases, and 15 bases separated the two germline ends. The CDR3 is made up of 15 amino acids. This CDR3 is CASSLFKGRDPPLHF. The DNA of the CDR3 is TGTGCCAGCAGTTTATTCAAGGGGAGGGATCCACCCCTCCACTTT.

This chain uses TRBV7-3 with TRBJ1-1; D is undetermined. CDR3 length equals 15 residues. Germline V lookup: CDR1 SGHTA, CDR2 FQGTGA. The V gene lost 4 bases and the J gene lost 1 base, with 13 bases spanning the gap. CDR3 amino acids: CASSSTSRGNTEAFF. DNA of the CDR3: TGTGCCAGCAGCTCAACATCCCGGGGGAACACTGAAGCTTTCTTT.

The table lists this clone with a count of one. This chain joins TRBV11-3 and TRBJ1-2, with 11 bases lining up with TRBD1. CDR3 length: 15 amino acids. Germline assignment: CDR1 SGHNT and CDR2 YENEEA. Trimming removed 4 bases from V and 7 bases from J; junction bases left unmatched: 8. The CDR3 coding sequence is TGTGCCAGCAGCTCTCCGGGACAGGGGGTGAGTGGCTACACCTTC. Translating it yields CASSSPGQGVSGYTF.

The chain carries TRBV2 and TRBJ2-6; D unclear. Trimming left V 5 bases short and J 0 bases short, with 8 bases between. The germline gives CDR1 SNHLY, CDR2 FYNNEI. This CDR3 is 15 amino acids long. The CDR3 sequence is CASSQQSSGANVLTF. As DNA, the CDR3 is TGTGCCAGCAGTCAACAGAGCTCTGGGGCCAACGTCCTGACTTTC. Supplemented by reference TRBV2 and TRBJ2-6, the full variable domain reads EPEVTQTPSHQVTQMGQEVILRCVPISNHLYFYWYRQILGQKVEFLVSFYNNEISEKSEIFDDQFSVERPDGSNFTLKIRSTKLEDSAMYFCASSQQSSGANVLTFGAGSRLTVL.

This clone was seen only once. The chain has TRBV6-1 and TRBJ2-3; D may be TRBD2 (6 bases). The CDR3 has 13 residues. CDR1 and CDR2 from the germline V gene are MNHNS and SASEGT. Deletions cut 5 bases from V and 6 bases from J, with 12 bases between. The CDR3 sequence: CASSPRGRDTQYF. The CDR3 bases are TGTGCCAGCAGTCCCCGGGGGAGGGATACGCAGTATTTT.

CDR3 in DNA: TGTGCCAGCTCACCACTCACCAGGATGTATGGCTACACCTTC. Translated: CASSPLTRMYGYTF. The chain uses TRBV18 and TRBJ1-2, with D unclear. The CDR3 length is 14 residues. Germline CDR1 is KGHSH and CDR2 is LQKENI. V lost 1 base and J lost 5, with 11 bases in between. Full variable domain (missing parts from reference TRBV18 and TRBJ1-2): NAGVMQNPRHLVRRRGQEARLRCSPMKGHSHVYWYRQLPEEGLKFMVYLQKENIIDESGMPKERFSAEFPKEGPSILRIQQVVRGDSAAYFCASSPLTRMYGYTFGSGTRLTVV.

This clone was counted only a few times. The chain uses TRBV28 and TRBJ2-5, with TRBD1 matching over 8 bases. This CDR3 is built from 13 residues. From germline, CDR1 is MDHEN and CDR2 SYDVKM. V shed 4 bases and J 4 bases; nucleotides not matched to a gene: 2. The CDR3 DNA is TGTGCCAGCAGTTGGGGACAGGCAGAGACCCAGTACTTC. Translating gives CASSWGQAETQYF.

This clone was detected only once. The V and J genes are TRBV30 and TRBJ1-5; maybe TRBD1 (5 bases). This CDR3 has 14 amino acids. CDR1 is GTSNPN, CDR2 SVGIG, per germline (reference sequence). Trimming shortened V by 0 bases and J by 2 bases, and 8 bases separated the two germline ends. DNA of the CDR3: TGTGCCTGGAGTGTATGGGGGGGCAATCAGCCCCAGCATTTT. Protein product: CAWSVWGGNQPQHF.

The J gene is TRBJ1-6, the V gene TRBV2, with no clear D. The CDR3 covers 20 residues. Germline-derived CDR1 and CDR2 are SNHLY and FYNNEI. V gave up 6 bases and J gave up 0 bases, with 24 bases separating them. This CDR3 is CASSPLNSVGGSSYNSPLHF. The CDR3 coding sequence is TGTGCCAGCAGCCCACTTAATAGTGTAGGCGGGAGCTCCTATAATTCACCCCTCCACTTT. The complete variable domain, with remaining parts taken from reference TRBV2 and TRBJ1-6, reads EPEVTQTPSHQVTQMGQEVILRCVPISNHLYFYWYRQILGQKVEFLVSFYNNEISEKSEIFDDQFSVERPDGSNFTLKIRSTKLEDSAMYFCASSPLNSVGGSSYNSPLHFGNGTRLTVT.

The chain couples TRBV7-9 to TRBJ1-2; D is ambiguous. The length of the CDR3 is 14 residues. The V end was cut by 4 bases, the J end by 7 bases, with 16 bases between. Germline V lookup: CDR1 SEHNR, CDR2 FQNEAQ (reference sequence). This CDR3 is CASSSKKVMGGYTF. CDR3 nucleotide sequence: TGTGCCAGCAGCTCGAAGAAGGTGATGGGTGGCTACACCTTC.

This chain connects TRBV5-4 to TRBJ1-2, with TRBD1 identical over 12 bases. Germline V gene data show CDR1 as SGHNT and CDR2 as YYREEE (reference sequence). Unmatched junction bases numbered 5, after V lost 3 bases and J lost 2 bases. CDR3 length equals 16 residues. This CDR3 reads CASSWPGQGANYGYTF. As DNA, the CDR3 is TGTGCCAGCAGCTGGCCGGGACAGGGGGCCAACTATGGCTACACCTTC.

The chain links TRBV19 to TRBJ1-1; 8 bases align to TRBD1. CDR1 and CDR2 from the germline V gene are LNHDA and SQIVND (reference sequence). V shed 5 bases, J shed 1 base, and the junction held 9 bases outside the gene matches. The CDR3 runs 16 residues. The CDR3 nucleotides read TGTGCCAGTAGTCTAAACGGACAGGGTCGGAACACTGAAGCTTTCTTT. Its translation: CASSLNGQGRNTEAFF.

The V call is TRBV7-2, the J call TRBJ1-6; a possible D gene is TRBD1 (6 bases). With 5 bases removed from V and 4 bases from J, the gap between germline ends came to 15 bases. The CDR3 extends over 16 amino acids. Germline V CDR1 and CDR2: SGHTA, FQGNSA. CDR3 DNA sequence: TGTGCCAGCAGCCCGAACTCGGGACAATATAATTCACCCCTCCACTTT. This sequence encodes CASSPNSGQYNSPLHF.

The rearrangement uses TRBV2 and TRBJ1-1; D not certain. V lost 2 bases to trimming and J lost 5 bases, with 9 bases between them. CDR3 size: 13 residues. Per germline, CDR1 SNHLY and CDR2 FYNNEI. The CDR3 bases are TGTGCCAGCAGTGAATCTGGGGTGACTGAAGCTTTCTTT. Amino acids: CASSESGVTEAFF. Variable domain in full (rest from reference TRBV2 and TRBJ1-1): EPEVTQTPSHQVTQMGQEVILRCVPISNHLYFYWYRQILGQKVEFLVSFYNNEISEKSEIFDDQFSVERPDGSNFTLKIRSTKLEDSAMYFCASSESGVTEAFFGQGTRLTVV.

This clone was seen a handful of times. The J gene is TRBJ2-5, the V gene TRBV10-3; D unclear. Trimming shortened V by 5 bases and J by 10 bases, and 17 bases separated the two germline ends. Per the germline V gene, CDR1 is ENHRY and CDR2 is SYGVKD. This CDR3 has 13 amino acids. CDR3 DNA: TGTGCCATCAGTTCGGCCGCAGTTGTTGACCAGTACTTC. Amino acids: CAISSAAVVDQYF.